Each of the 13 T cell receptor beta chains below was sequenced from the same sample in a study of blood T cell repertoires in COVID-19. Clones were read by immunoSEQ multiplex PCR, and TCRdb kept only the in-frame ones, dropping some. The table records hundreds of thousands of clones, over 80% of them present only once. Sequencing was done on a sample of PBMCs or T cells enriched from blood (not recorded which). These receptors were taken from a woman in her 30s with acute COVID-19.

The V and J genes are TRBV27 and TRBJ1-4, with a weak D call TRBD1 (6 bases). Germline V gene lookup returns CDR1 MNHEY and CDR2 SMNVEV (reference sequence). The CDR3 sequence is 15 residues long. Trimming left V 5 bases short and J 7 bases short, with 17 bases between. This CDR3 is CASSPLGAESEKLFF. The CDR3 DNA is TGTGCCAGCAGTCCTTTGGGGGCGGAGAGTGAAAAACTGTTTTTT.

V usage is TRBV7-8 and J usage is TRBJ2-5; TRBD2 matches at 7 bases. Germline CDR1 is SGHVS and CDR2 is FQNEAQ. With 1 base clipped from V and 7 bases from J, the junction kept 6 bases outside the gene matches. The CDR3 runs to 14 residues. The CDR3 DNA sequence: TGTGCCAGCAGCTTAGGCGGGGGTCAGGGGACCCAGTACTTC. Encoded protein: CASSLGGGQGTQYF.

The chain combines TRBV3-1 (or the pseudogene TRBV3-2) with TRBJ1-2; tentative D call: TRBD1 (5 bases). This CDR3 is 16 amino acids long. V lost 1 base, J lost 4 bases, and 16 bases lay in between. CDR1 and CDR2 (germline): LGHDT, YNNKEL (reference sequence). CDR3 loop: CASSQAYSPGRYGYTF. CDR3 nucleotide sequence: TGTGCCAGCAGCCAAGCCTACAGTCCAGGGCGCTATGGCTACACCTTC.

The chain is built from TRBV19 and TRBJ2-5; maybe TRBD1 (5 bases). V dropped 1 base and J dropped 2 bases, with 8 bases sitting between them. CDR1 is LNHDA and CDR2 is SQIVND in the germline V gene (reference sequence). CDR3 length: 14 amino acids. The CDR3 DNA sequence: TGTGCCAGTAGTATAGGGGGCCGTCAAGAGACCCAGTACTTC. It codes for CASSIGGRQETQYF.

The chain employs TRBV27 and TRBJ1-5; 8 positions agree with TRBD1. The V gene's germline CDR1 is MNHEY and CDR2 SMNVEV (reference sequence). The V segment lost 5 bases and the J segment 6 bases; nucleotides outside the gene matches: 6. The CDR3 has 14 residues. CDR3 residues: CASSITGGGQPQHF. The CDR3 nucleotides are TGTGCCAGCAGTATTACAGGGGGAGGTCAGCCCCAGCATTTT.

The chain links TRBV2 to TRBJ2-3, with 7 bases that match TRBD1. The length of the CDR3 is 15 residues. Germline V gene lookup returns CDR1 SNHLY and CDR2 FYNNEI. With V trimmed by 6 bases and J by 6 bases, 12 bases remained unmatched. The CDR3 protein is CASSRPDREEDTQYF. The CDR3 DNA reads TGTGCCAGCAGCAGACCAGACAGGGAAGAGGATACGCAGTATTTT.

This clone was observed a single time. The chain has TRBV5-1 and TRBJ1-6; a weak D match, TRBD1 (5 bases). V lost 2 bases and J 5 bases, leaving 8 bases between the germline ends. Germline V gives CDR1 SGHRS, CDR2 YFSETQ. This CDR3 comprises 14 residues. CDR3 DNA sequence: TGCGCCAGCAGCTTAGACAGTGATAATTCACCCCTCCACTTT. This gives the protein CASSLDSDNSPLHF. The complete variable domain, with remaining parts taken from reference TRBV5-1 and TRBJ1-6, reads KAGVTQTPRYLIKTRGQQVTLSCSPISGHRSVSWYQQTPGQGLQFLFEYFSETQRNKGNFPGRFSGRQFSNSRSEMNVSTLELGDSALYLCASSLDSDNSPLHFGNGTRLTVT.

The chain combines TRBV5-1 with TRBJ2-5, with 7 bases aligning to TRBD1. The CDR3 has 16 residues. Germline trimming cut 4 bases from V and 5 bases from J; bases unmatched to any gene: 14. Germline CDR1 reads SGHRS; CDR2 reads YFSETQ. CDR3 coding DNA: TGCGCCAGCAGCCTACGACAGGGCTCCTCAAGGGAGACCCAGTACTTC. This sequence encodes CASSLRQGSSRETQYF. Together with reference TRBV5-1 and TRBJ2-5, the CDR3 gives the full variable domain: KAGVTQTPRYLIKTRGQQVTLSCSPISGHRSVSWYQQTPGQGLQFLFEYFSETQRNKGNFPGRFSGRQFSNSRSEMNVSTLELGDSALYLCASSLRQGSSRETQYFGPGTRLLVL.

The gene calls are TRBV7-2 and TRBJ1-6; a weak D match, TRBD1 (6 bases). V lost 1 base and J lost 10, with 11 bases in between. The CDR3 is made up of 14 amino acids. Germline CDR1 is SGHTA and CDR2 is FQGNSA. The CDR3 region is CASSLGWGGSPLHF. As DNA, the CDR3 is TGTGCCAGCAGCTTAGGGTGGGGGGGCTCACCCCTCCACTTT.

The chain employs TRBV19 and TRBJ2-3; 9 nucleotides agree with TRBD1. V gave up 8 bases and J gave up 7 bases; unmatched junction bases: 13. The CDR3 totals 15 residues. CDR1 and CDR2 from the germline V gene are LNHDA and SQIVND (reference sequence). The CDR3 sequence: CASRDRELLANTQYF. The CDR3 nucleotides read TGTGCCAGTCGGGACAGGGAACTCCTTGCAAATACGCAGTATTTT.

This clone came up a few times. The chain combines TRBV7-9 with TRBJ1-6; unclear D gene. Germline loops: CDR1 SEHNR, CDR2 FQNEAQ (reference sequence). The ends were cut back, 5 bases at V and 10 bases at J, with 15 bases in the middle. CDR3 length equals 14 residues. The CDR3: CASSTDGYLSPLHF. The DNA for the CDR3 is TGTGCCAGCAGCACCGACGGGTATCTATCACCCCTCCACTTT.

There are a few counts of this clone. The chain recombines TRBV5-8 with TRBJ1-5; D gene ambiguous. V was pared by 7 bases and J by 0 bases, with 14 bases between. The CDR3 totals 15 residues. Germline V gene lookup returns CDR1 SGHTS and CDR2 YDEGEE. In DNA, the CDR3 is TGTGCCAGCCGCCACAGATCCCATAGCAATCAGCCCCAGCATTTT. Encoded protein: CASRHRSHSNQPQHF.

V and J are TRBV20-1 and TRBJ1-1; no reliable D call. This CDR3 has 11 amino acids. Trimming took off 4 bases at V and 1 base at J, with 4 bases between the two ends. In germline, CDR1 is DFQATT, CDR2 SNEGSKA (reference sequence). The CDR3, as DNA: TGCAGTGCTAAGCCGAACACTGAAGCTTTCTTT. Its protein is CSAKPNTEAFF.